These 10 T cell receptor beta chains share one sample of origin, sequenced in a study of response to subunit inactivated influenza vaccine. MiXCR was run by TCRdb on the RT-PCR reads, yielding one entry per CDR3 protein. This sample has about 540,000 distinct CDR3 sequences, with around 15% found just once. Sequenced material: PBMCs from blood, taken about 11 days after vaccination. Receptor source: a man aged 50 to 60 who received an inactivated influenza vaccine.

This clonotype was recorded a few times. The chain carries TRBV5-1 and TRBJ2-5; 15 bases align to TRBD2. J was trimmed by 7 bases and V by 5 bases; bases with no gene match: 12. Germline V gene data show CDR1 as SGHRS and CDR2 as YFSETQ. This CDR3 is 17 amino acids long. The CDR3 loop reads CASSPGLAGGSSRTQYF. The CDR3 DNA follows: TGCGCCAGCAGTCCGGGACTAGCGGGGGGTTCCTCCAGGACCCAGTACTTC.

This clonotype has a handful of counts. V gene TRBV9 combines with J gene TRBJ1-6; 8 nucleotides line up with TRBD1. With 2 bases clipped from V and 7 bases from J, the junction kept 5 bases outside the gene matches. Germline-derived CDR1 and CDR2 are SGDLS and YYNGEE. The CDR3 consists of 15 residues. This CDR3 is CASSVRDRSNSPLHF. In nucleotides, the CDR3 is TGTGCCAGCAGCGTCCGGGACAGGAGCAATTCACCCCTCCACTTT. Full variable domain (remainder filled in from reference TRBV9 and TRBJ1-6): DSGVTQTPKHLITATGQRVTLRCSPRSGDLSVYWYQQSLDQGLQFLIQYYNGEERAKGNILERFSAQQFPDLHSELNLSSLELGDSALYFCASSVRDRSNSPLHFGNGTRLTVT.

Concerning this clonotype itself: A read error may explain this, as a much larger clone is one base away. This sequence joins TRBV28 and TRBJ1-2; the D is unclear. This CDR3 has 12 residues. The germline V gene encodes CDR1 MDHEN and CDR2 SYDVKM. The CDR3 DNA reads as TGTGCCAGCAGTTTAGCTAACTTTGGCTACACCTTC. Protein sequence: CASSLANFGYTF.

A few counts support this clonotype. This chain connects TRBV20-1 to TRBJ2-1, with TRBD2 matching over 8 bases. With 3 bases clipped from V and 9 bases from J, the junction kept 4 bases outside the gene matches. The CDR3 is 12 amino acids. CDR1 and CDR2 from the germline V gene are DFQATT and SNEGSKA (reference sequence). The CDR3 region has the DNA TGCAGTGCTAGGGGGACTAGTCGTGAGCAGTTCTTC. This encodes CSARGTSREQFF.

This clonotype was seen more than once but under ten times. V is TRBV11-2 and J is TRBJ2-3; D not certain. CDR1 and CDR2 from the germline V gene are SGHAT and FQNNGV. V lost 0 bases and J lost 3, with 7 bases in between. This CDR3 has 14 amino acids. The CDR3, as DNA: TGTGCCAGCAGCTTAGATGTAGCAACAGATACGCAGTATTTT. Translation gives CASSLDVATDTQYF. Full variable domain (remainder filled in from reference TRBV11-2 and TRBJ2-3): EAGVAQSPRYKIIEKRQSVAFWCNPISGHATLYWYQQILGQGPKLLIQFQNNGVVDDSQLPKDRFSAERLKGVDSTLKIQPAKLEDSAVYLCASSLDVATDTQYFGPGTRLTVL.

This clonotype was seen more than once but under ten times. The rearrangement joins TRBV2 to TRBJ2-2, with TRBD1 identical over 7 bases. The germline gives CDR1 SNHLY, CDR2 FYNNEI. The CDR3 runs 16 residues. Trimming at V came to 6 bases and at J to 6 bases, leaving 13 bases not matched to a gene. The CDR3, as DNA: TGTGCCAGCAGCCTCAACAGACAGGGTGGGGCCGGGGAGCTGTTTTTT. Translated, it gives CASSLNRQGGAGELFF.

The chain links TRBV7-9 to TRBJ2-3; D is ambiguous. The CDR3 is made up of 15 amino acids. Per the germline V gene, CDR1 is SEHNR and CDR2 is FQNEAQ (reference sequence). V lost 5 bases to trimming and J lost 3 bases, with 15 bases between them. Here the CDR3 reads CASSPHLGRTDTQYF. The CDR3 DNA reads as TGTGCCAGCAGCCCCCACCTCGGACGGACAGATACGCAGTATTTT.

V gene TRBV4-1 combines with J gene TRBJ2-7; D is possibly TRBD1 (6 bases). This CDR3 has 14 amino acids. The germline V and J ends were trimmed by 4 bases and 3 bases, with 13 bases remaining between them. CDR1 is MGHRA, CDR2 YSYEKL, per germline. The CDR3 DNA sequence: TGCGCCAGCAGCCGGAGGCAACAGGGCTACGAGCAGTACTTC. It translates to CASSRRQQGYEQYF.

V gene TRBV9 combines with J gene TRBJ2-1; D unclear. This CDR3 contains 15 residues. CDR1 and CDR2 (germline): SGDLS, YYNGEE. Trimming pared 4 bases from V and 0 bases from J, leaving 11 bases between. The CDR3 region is CASSSYSSSYNEQFF. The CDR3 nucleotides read TGTGCCAGCAGCTCCTACAGTAGCTCCTACAATGAGCAGTTCTTC.

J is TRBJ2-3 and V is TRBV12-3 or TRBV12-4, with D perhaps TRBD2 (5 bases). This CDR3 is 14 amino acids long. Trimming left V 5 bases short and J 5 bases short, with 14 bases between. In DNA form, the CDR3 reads TGTGCCAGCAGTCCAGGACTCGAAGGAGATACGCAGTATTTT. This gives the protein CASSPGLEGDTQYF.